The 22 T cell receptor beta chains below come from one sample, sequenced in a study of glioma-infiltrating T cells (dated by TCRdb to 2016 to 2018). For sequencing, an Illumina MiSeq was employed. TCR alpha and beta CDR3 regions were amplified with the iRepertoire nested amplicon-rescue multiplex PCR (arm-PCR) platform from RNA. Clones were called with MiXCR by TCRdb after fastp trimmed the public reads at Q25, and only in-frame beta chains were retained. Duplicate CDR3 protein sequences are folded into a single record with the most common DNA and genes. This sample comprises 85,000 to 110,000 distinct CDR3 sequences, under 30% of them detected only once. 44% of the sample goes to the ten largest clones. The sample was glioma tissue, nonneoplastic brain tissue, or PBMCs (not recorded which). These receptors were obtained from a human donor with low-grade glioma or glioblastoma, undergoing nonglioma brain surgery, or in good health (not recorded which).

About this clonotype: This may arise from a read error, as a much more abundant clone is one base away. The gene calls are TRBV7-6 and TRBJ2-3; 8 bases map to TRBD2. From germline, CDR1 is SGHVS and CDR2 FNYEAQ. J was trimmed by 5 bases and V by 5 bases; bases with no gene match: 6. The CDR3 covers 14 residues. DNA of the CDR3: TGTGCCAGCAGCCAAGCGGGGGAGATAGATACGCAGTATTTT. As protein: CASSQAGEIDTQYF.

This clonotype was picked up many times. This chain connects TRBV6-1 to TRBJ1-1; D not resolved. The V and J ends lost 5 bases and 7 bases respectively, with 11 bases between them. From germline, CDR1 is MNHNS and CDR2 SASEGT. The CDR3 extends over 12 amino acids. CDR3 region: CASSSSRNEAFF. The CDR3 region has the DNA TGTGCCAGCAGTTCATCCCGAAATGAAGCTTTCTTT.

This clonotype came up many times. The J gene is TRBJ1-3, the V gene TRBV6-6; D possibly corresponds to TRBD1 (6 bases). There are 18 residues in the CDR3. Between the trimmed V and J ends, which lost 0 bases and 0 bases, there was a span of 15 bases. In germline, CDR1 is MNHNY, CDR2 SVGAGI (reference sequence). As DNA, the CDR3 is TGTGCCAGCAGTTACTCCCACCCCGACAGGCTCTCTGGAAACACCATATATTTT. Its protein is CASSYSHPDRLSGNTIYF.

V is TRBV6-1 and J is TRBJ1-4, with 7 nucleotides matching TRBD1. V was pared by 8 bases and J by 2 bases, with 8 bases of the junction left unmatched. Germline CDR1 is MNHNS and CDR2 is SASEGT. The CDR3 spans 15 residues. CDR3 protein: CASGGQATTNEKLFF. CDR3 DNA sequence: TGTGCCAGCGGCGGACAGGCCACCACTAATGAAAAACTGTTTTTT.

This clonotype was recorded a few times. The V call is TRBV5-1, the J call TRBJ2-7; perhaps D is TRBD1 or TRBD2 (5 bases each). Germline-derived CDR1 and CDR2 are SGHRS and YFSETQ. This CDR3 region has 15 residues. V was cut by 2 bases and J by 3 bases, with 15 bases left in between. The CDR3 here is CASSLTSGAYYEQYF. In nucleotides, the CDR3 is TGCGCCAGCAGCTTAACCTCCGGGGCCTACTACGAGCAGTACTTC. Variable domain in full (rest from reference TRBV5-1 and TRBJ2-7): KAGVTQTPRYLIKTRGQQVTLSCSPISGHRSVSWYQQTPGQGLQFLFEYFSETQRNKGNFPGRFSGRQFSNSRSEMNVSTLELGDSALYLCASSLTSGAYYEQYFGPGTRLTVT.

This clonotype has at least ten counts. The J gene is TRBJ1-2, the V gene TRBV20-1; D is perhaps TRBD1 (5 bases). The CDR3 is made up of 13 amino acids. V gave up 3 bases and J gave up 1 base, with 9 bases separating them. Germline V gene lookup returns CDR1 DFQATT and CDR2 SNEGSKA (reference sequence). The CDR3 sequence is CSASGGINYGYTF. The CDR3 DNA reads TGCAGTGCTAGCGGGGGGATTAACTATGGCTACACCTTC.

Worth noting for this clonotype: The CDR3 end shows no conserved phenylalanine or tryptophan, and so a read error is likely. This chain uses TRBV7-2 with TRBJ2-1; 8 bases line up with TRBD2. The CDR3 length is 15 residues. CDR1 is SGHTA, CDR2 FQGNSA, per germline. The junction had 7 bases not matched to a gene; V was cut back by 5 bases and J by 4 bases. The CDR3 DNA reads TGTGCCAGCAGCGAAGGCCGGGGGGGTTACAATGAGCAGTTCCTC. Its translation is CASSEGRGGYNEQFL.

This chain uses TRBV7-8 with TRBJ1-5, with D tentatively TRBD1 (6 bases). CDR3 length: 13 residues. CDR1 is SGHVS and CDR2 is FQNEAQ in the germline V gene. V lost 4 bases and J 7 bases, leaving 11 bases between the germline ends. Here the CDR3 reads CASSSYREQPQHF. CDR3 sequence (DNA): TGTGCCAGCAGCTCTTACAGGGAACAGCCCCAGCATTTT.

On this clonotype itself: Since a much larger clone is just one base distant, this may be a read error. The chain employs TRBV11-2 and TRBJ2-1, with D possibly matching TRBD2 (5 bases). The CDR3 length is 13 residues. Trimming left V 4 bases short and J 4 bases short, with 8 bases between. CDR1 and CDR2 (germline): SGHAT, FQNNGV. This CDR3 is CASSSRGYNEQFF. The DNA for the CDR3 is TGTGCCAGCAGCTCTCGGGGATACAATGAGCAGTTCTTC.

This clonotype was recorded many times. The CDR3 DNA follows: TGCAGTGCTAGAGAGGCTACCGGAAACACCATATATTTT. This sequence encodes CSAREATGNTIYF. This chain joins TRBV20-1 and TRBJ1-3; D is ambiguous. The CDR3 extends over 13 amino acids. Germline loops: CDR1 DFQATT, CDR2 SNEGSKA (reference sequence). Trimming removed 0 bases at V and 4 bases at J, with 7 bases between.

This clonotype has a handful of counts. The chain combines TRBV10-3 with TRBJ1-2, with D possibly matching TRBD1 (5 bases). Trimming left V 4 bases short and J 7 bases short, with 13 bases between. CDR3 length equals 13 residues. Germline V CDR1 and CDR2: ENHRY, SYGVKD. CDR3 in amino acids: CAISGGELGGYTF. In DNA, the CDR3 is TGTGCCATCAGTGGAGGGGAGTTAGGTGGCTACACCTTC.

In regard to this clonotype: One end of the junction is discordant with germline, which a read error may explain. V and J are TRBV3-1 and TRBJ2-3; 8 bases line up with TRBD2. The CDR3 loop spans 17 amino acids. The germline V gene has CDR1 LGHDT and CDR2 YNNKEL (reference sequence). In DNA form, the CDR3 reads TGTGCCAGCAGCCAAGATGGGTTCGGGGGGGCCGGAGATACGCAGTGTTTT. Encoded protein: CASSQDGFGGAGDTQCF.

This clonotype was observed many times. The chain has TRBV7-9 and TRBJ1-3; D ambiguous. The V gene's germline CDR1 is SEHNR and CDR2 FQNEAQ (reference sequence). The CDR3 contains 15 residues. V lost 3 bases to trimming and J lost 0 bases, with 9 bases between them. CDR3 amino acids: CASSFISTSGNTIYF. The CDR3 nucleotides read TGTGCCAGCAGCTTTATTTCCACCTCTGGAAACACCATATATTTT. The variable domain in full, completed from reference TRBV7-9 and TRBJ1-3, reads DTGVSQNPRHKITKRGQNVTFRCDPISEHNRLYWYRQTLGQGPEFLTYFQNEAQLEKSRLLSDRFSAERPKGSFSTLEIQRTEQGDSAMYLCASSFISTSGNTIYFGEGSWLTVV.

About this clonotype itself: A much bigger clone sits one base away, suggesting this may be a read error. The genes are TRBV20-1 and TRBJ2-7, with TRBD2 matching 10 bases. Germline CDR1 is DFQATT and CDR2 is SNEGSKA (reference sequence). The CDR3 totals 14 residues. Unmatched junction bases numbered 6, after V lost 6 bases and J lost 1 base. The CDR3 nucleotides read TGCAGTGCGGAACTAGCGGGGAATTCCTACGAGCAGTACTTC. Translating gives CSAELAGNSYEQYF.

This clonotype showed up many times. The CDR3 nucleotides are TGTGCCAGCAGTTACGTCCAGGGGGCCCAGGGTGAGCAGTTCTTC. Residues: CASSYVQGAQGEQFF. The chain links TRBV6-6 to TRBJ2-1; 8 bases are a match to TRBD1. The J segment lost 9 bases and the V segment lost 2 bases, leaving 9 bases of the junction unmatched. Germline loops: CDR1 MNHNY, CDR2 SVGAGI (reference sequence). This CDR3 is built from 15 residues.

There are many counts of this clonotype. The rearrangement uses TRBV18 and TRBJ1-3; D remains ambiguous. Looked up from germline, CDR1 is KGHSH and CDR2 is LQKENI. The CDR3 loop spans 16 amino acids. Deletions cut 0 bases from V and 1 base from J, with 10 bases between. CDR3 amino acids: CASSPPNGISGNTIYF. Written as DNA, the CDR3 is TGTGCCAGCTCACCACCGAACGGGATTTCTGGAAACACCATATATTTT.

This clonotype was seen many times. J is TRBJ1-5 and V is TRBV20-1, with unresolved D. This CDR3 contains 15 residues. CDR1 is DFQATT, CDR2 SNEGSKA, per germline (reference sequence). The V and J ends lost 0 bases and 0 bases respectively, with 9 bases between them. The CDR3 is CSARDTAVSNQPQHF. The CDR3 nucleotides read TGCAGTGCTAGAGACACAGCGGTTAGCAATCAGCCCCAGCATTTT.

The gene calls are TRBV7-3 and TRBJ2-3; weak D call: TRBD2 (6 bases). V lost 2 bases to trimming and J lost 3 bases, with 12 bases between them. The CDR3 extends over 15 amino acids. CDR1 and CDR2 (germline): SGHTA, FQGTGA. CDR3 in DNA: TGTGCCAGCAGCTTAGATCCGGCGGGGACAGATACGCAGTATTTT. Protein product: CASSLDPAGTDTQYF.

The chain has TRBV5-4 and TRBJ1-2; a possible D gene is TRBD1 (6 bases). The CDR3 runs to 15 residues. In germline, CDR1 is SGHNT, CDR2 YYREEE (reference sequence). Trimming took off 0 bases at V and 2 bases at J, with 11 bases between the two ends. CDR3 nucleotides: TGTGCCAGCAGCTTGGAAGGACAGCACAACTATGGCTACACCTTC. It codes for CASSLEGQHNYGYTF.

Turning to this clonotype: Given a much more abundant clone one base away, this may be a read error. The gene calls are TRBV19 and TRBJ2-1; D gene uncertain. Germline loops: CDR1 LNHDA, CDR2 SQIVND (reference sequence). The CDR3 is 13 amino acids. CDR3 amino acids: CASGMTTYNEQFF. CDR3 DNA: TGTGCCAGTGGTATGACCACTTACAATGAGCAGTTCTTC.

At least ten counts were recorded for this clonotype. The CDR3 loop is CATSREGGQLEAFF. CDR3 bases: TGTGCCACCAGCAGAGAGGGGGGACAGCTTGAAGCTTTCTTT. The J gene is TRBJ1-1, the V gene TRBV15; 7 nucleotides match TRBD1. Germline CDR1 reads LNHNV; CDR2 reads YYDKDF (reference sequence). Trimming took 0 bases from V and 7 from J; bases not matched to a gene: 5. This CDR3 comprises 14 residues.

This clonotype showed up many times. The genes are TRBV6-1 and TRBJ1-1, with a tentative D call TRBD1 (6 bases). This CDR3 has 13 residues. Germline V CDR1 and CDR2: MNHNS, SASEGT. The ends were cut back, 5 bases at V and 8 bases at J, with 15 bases in the middle. CDR3 nucleotides: TGTGCCAGCAGTTATTGGGGGGGCAGGGAAGCTTTCTTT. Translating it yields CASSYWGGREAFF.